This T cell receptor (beta chain) came from a study of T cell repertoires in aging, cancer and after chemotherapy. From germline, CDR1 is MNHNS and CDR2 SASEGT. V lost 8 bases and J lost 2; bases outside the gene matches: 12. The CDR3 consists of 16 residues. Points from the study as a whole: Untreated cancer patients had significantly lower blood TCR diversity than age-matched healthy donors.

In its sample, this clonotype ranks as medium-sized. The target antigen is unknown. TRB rearrangements spanning V, D and J were amplified using mixed TRB-A/B primers. TCRdb passed the multiplex PCR reads through MiXCR, listing each CDR3 protein once. The sample carries about 2,200 distinct CDR3 sequences, 23% recorded once. TCR beta rearrangements were amplified from peripheral blood genomic DNA. This receptor was identified in a human donor with a solid tumor. The chain combines TRBV6-1 with TRBJ1-5, with 7 nucleotides matching TRBD1. Material for sequencing was blood. The CDR3 nucleotides read TGTGCCAGCTCACTGGGACAGCCGGGTGGCAATCAGCCCCAGCATTTT. The encoded protein is CASSLGQPGGNQPQHF.